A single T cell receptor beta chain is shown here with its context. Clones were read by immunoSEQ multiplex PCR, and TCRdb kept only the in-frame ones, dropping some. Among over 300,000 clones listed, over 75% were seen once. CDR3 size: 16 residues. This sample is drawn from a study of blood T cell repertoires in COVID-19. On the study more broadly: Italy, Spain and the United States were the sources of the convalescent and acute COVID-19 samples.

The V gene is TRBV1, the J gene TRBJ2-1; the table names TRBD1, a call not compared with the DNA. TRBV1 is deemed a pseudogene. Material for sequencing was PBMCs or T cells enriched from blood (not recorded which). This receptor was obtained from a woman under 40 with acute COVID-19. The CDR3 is CTSSQESGTGDNEQFF. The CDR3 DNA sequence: TGCACCAGCAGCCAAGAGTCCGGGACAGGGGACAATGAGCAGTTCTTC.